The 23 T cell receptor beta chains in this list originate from one sample, sequenced in a study of human versus mouse CDR3 diversity and MHC coevolution. Repertoires were generated with immunoSEQ multiplex PCR, while TCRdb's copy carries only in-frame clones and drops some. The data contain some 80,000 clones, around 92% of them singletons. Input material: naive CD4+ T cells from blood. Sample subset: CD45RO-negative CD62L-positive naive CD4 T cells. Receptors were obtained from a person aged 30-69 years in good health.

The J gene is TRBJ1-4, the V gene TRBV4-1, with a possible D match to TRBD1 (5 bases). This CDR3 is 17 amino acids long. V lost 3 bases to trimming and J lost 0 bases, with 14 bases between them. CDR1 is MGHRA and CDR2 is YSYEKL in the germline V gene. In DNA form, the CDR3 reads TGCGCCAGCAGCCAGGGGCCTCTGGGATCAACTAATGAAAAACTGTTTTTT. It translates to CASSQGPLGSTNEKLFF.

This clone was picked up one time. The V gene is TRBV7-2, the J gene TRBJ2-1, with 7 bases that match TRBD2. The J segment lost 0 bases and the V segment lost 4 bases, leaving 3 bases of the junction unmatched. CDR1 and CDR2 from the germline V gene are SGHTA and FQGNSA. The CDR3 is 15 amino acids. The CDR3 region is CASSSTSSSYNEQFF. CDR3 bases: TGTGCCAGCAGCTCGACTAGCAGCTCCTACAATGAGCAGTTCTTC.

The chain links TRBV18 to TRBJ1-2; TRBD1 might be the D (6 bases). Germline V gives CDR1 KGHSH, CDR2 LQKENI. CDR3 length: 16 residues. Trimming cost V 6 bases and J 4 bases, with 21 bases left between them. CDR3 residues: CASSLNREVGVYGYTF. The CDR3 bases are TGTGCCAGCTCTCTCAACAGGGAAGTGGGGGTCTATGGCTACACCTTC.

There are a few counts of this clone. V is TRBV7-2 and J is TRBJ1-3; TRBD1 is a possible D gene (6 bases). V dropped 5 bases and J dropped 2 bases, with 10 bases sitting between them. CDR1 is SGHTA, CDR2 FQGNSA, per germline. The CDR3 is 14 residues long. CDR3 protein: CASSLQGAGNTIYF. The CDR3 nucleotides are TGTGCCAGCAGCCTACAGGGAGCTGGAAACACCATATATTTT.

This sequence joins TRBV6-5 and TRBJ2-5; 7 positions match TRBD2. This CDR3 region has 15 residues. Trimming at V came to 5 bases and at J to 9 bases, leaving 15 bases not matched to a gene. CDR1 is MNHEY, CDR2 SVGAGI, per germline. This CDR3 is CASSTGTTSVLSQYF. The CDR3 DNA sequence: TGTGCCAGCAGTACCGGGACTACCTCGGTATTGTCCCAGTACTTC.

This chain links TRBV2 with TRBJ1-2, with TRBD1 as a possible D gene (6 bases). This CDR3 has 15 residues. Germline V CDR1 and CDR2: SNHLY, FYNNEI. Between the trimmed V and J ends, which lost 4 bases and 1 base, there was a span of 13 bases. CDR3 protein: CASSGDRTLNYGYTF. The CDR3 DNA sequence: TGTGCCAGCAGTGGAGACAGGACCCTTAACTATGGCTACACCTTC. The full variable domain, in which reference TRBV2 and TRBJ1-2 provide the parts outside the CDR3, is EPEVTQTPSHQVTQMGQEVILRCVPISNHLYFYWYRQILGQKVEFLVSFYNNEISEKSEIFDDQFSVERPDGSNFTLKIRSTKLEDSAMYFCASSGDRTLNYGYTFGSGTRLTVV.

The chain links TRBV29-1 to TRBJ1-2, with 9 bases aligning to TRBD1. The CDR3 runs to 12 residues. With 5 bases clipped from V and 7 bases from J, the junction kept 5 bases outside the gene matches. Germline V CDR1 and CDR2: SQVTM, ANQGSEA. CDR3 in amino acids: CSVLGQGFGYTF. The DNA of the CDR3 is TGCAGCGTTCTCGGACAGGGGTTTGGCTACACCTTC.

The V call is TRBV28, the J call TRBJ2-3; TRBD1 agrees at 7 bases. Germline V gene sequence: CDR1 MDHEN, CDR2 SYDVKM. The CDR3 length is 13 residues. Trimming removed 9 bases from V and 2 bases from J; junction bases left unmatched: 5. The CDR3 is CASGTDYTDTQYF. CDR3 DNA sequence: TGTGCCAGTGGGACAGATTACACAGATACGCAGTATTTT. The whole variable domain, remainder taken from reference TRBV28 and TRBJ2-3, is DVKVTQSSRYLVKRTGEKVFLECVQDMDHENMFWYRQDPGLGLRLIYFSYDVKMKEKGDIPEGYSVSREKKERFSLILESASTNQTSMYLCASGTDYTDTQYFGPGTRLTVL.

This clone was picked up one time. The V gene is TRBV5-1, the J gene TRBJ2-1, with 8 bases identical to TRBD2. CDR1 and CDR2 from the germline V gene are SGHRS and YFSETQ. J was trimmed by 6 bases and V by 3 bases; bases with no gene match: 8. CDR3 length: 15 amino acids. The CDR3 reads CASSSSRTSPNEQFF. In DNA, the CDR3 is TGCGCCAGCAGCTCGAGTCGGACTAGCCCCAATGAGCAGTTCTTC.

V gene TRBV6-6 combines with J gene TRBJ2-5; 14 bases align to TRBD2. The CDR3 is made up of 15 amino acids. Germline-derived CDR1 and CDR2 are MNHNY and SVGAGI (reference sequence). The V gene end was trimmed by 4 bases and the J gene end by 3 bases; junction bases not matched to a gene: 1. The CDR3 spells CASSSGLAGEETQYF. Here the CDR3 DNA reads TGTGCCAGCAGTTCGGGACTAGCGGGGGAAGAGACCCAGTACTTC.

The chain carries TRBV4-1 and TRBJ2-3; weak D call: TRBD2 (6 bases). Germline V CDR1 and CDR2: MGHRA, YSYEKL. The CDR3 contains 14 residues. The V gene lost 2 bases and the J gene lost 3 bases, with 9 bases spanning the gap. CDR3 amino acids: CASSQRELTDTQYF. CDR3 DNA sequence: TGCGCCAGCAGCCAACGGGAGCTAACAGATACGCAGTATTTT.

V usage is TRBV5-1 and J usage is TRBJ1-4, with D possibly TRBD1 on 6 matching bases. CDR3 size: 14 residues. The V gene's germline CDR1 is SGHRS and CDR2 YFSETQ. V was cut by 5 bases and J by 5 bases, with 13 bases left in between. The CDR3 region is CASSAGVRNEKLFF. The DNA of the CDR3 is TGCGCCAGCAGTGCAGGGGTCAGGAATGAAAAACTGTTTTTT.

The chain couples TRBV2 to TRBJ1-1; D gene unclear. CDR3 size: 13 residues. The germline gives CDR1 SNHLY, CDR2 FYNNEI. V lost 4 bases and J lost 2, with 8 bases in between. The chain's CDR3 is CASSVDINTEAFF. In DNA, the CDR3 is TGTGCCAGCAGTGTAGACATTAACACTGAAGCTTTCTTT.

V is TRBV5-1 and J is TRBJ1-1; D is undetermined. Germline-derived CDR1 and CDR2 are SGHRS and YFSETQ. With 0 bases removed from V and 4 bases from J, the gap between germline ends came to 10 bases. The CDR3 has 14 residues. The DNA for the CDR3 is TGCGCCAGCAGCTTGGTGGAGGGTCGCACTGAAGCTTTCTTT. It is translated as CASSLVEGRTEAFF.

The chain recombines TRBV7-3 with TRBJ2-1; TRBD2 might be the D (7 bases). Trimming pared 6 bases from V and 2 bases from J, leaving 14 bases between. The germline V gene has CDR1 SGHTA and CDR2 FQGTGA. This CDR3 is built from 15 residues. The DNA of the CDR3 is TGTGCCAGCAGTAGAAGGGGGGGACCCTACAATGAGCAGTTCTTC. It translates to CASSRRGGPYNEQFF.

This clone was counted a single time. V gene TRBV19 combines with J gene TRBJ2-2; 12 bases fit TRBD1. Looked up from germline, CDR1 is LNHDA and CDR2 is SQIVND (reference sequence). CDR3 length: 18 amino acids. The V and J ends lost 5 bases and 4 bases, in that order; junction bases with no gene match: 11. CDR3 sequence: CASSLALGQGAITGELFF. CDR3 nucleotide sequence: TGTGCCAGTAGTCTCGCCTTGGGACAGGGGGCAATCACCGGGGAGCTGTTTTTT.

The chain couples TRBV6-1 to TRBJ2-5; 12 bases are a match to TRBD1. The ends lost 7 bases at V and 5 bases at J; junction bases unmatched: 8. The germline CDR1 and CDR2 sequences are MNHNS and SASEGT. This CDR3 region has 15 residues. CDR3 nucleotide sequence: TGTGCCAGCAATACCGGGACAGGGGGCTTGGAGACCCAGTACTTC. Protein sequence: CASNTGTGGLETQYF.

The V gene is TRBV10-1, the J gene TRBJ2-6; D is uncertain. V lost 6 bases and J 0 bases, leaving 6 bases between the germline ends. This CDR3 is built from 14 residues. Germline loops: CDR1 WNHNN, CDR2 SYGVQD (reference sequence). The CDR3 coding sequence is TGCGCCAGCAGCTCTTACTCTGGGGCCAACGTCCTGACTTTC. Encoded protein: CASSSYSGANVLTF.

The chain carries TRBV11-1 and TRBJ2-2; a weak D match, TRBD1 (5 bases). This CDR3 contains 15 residues. Germline loops: CDR1 SGHAT, CDR2 FQDESV (reference sequence). Trimming stripped 3 bases from V and 0 bases from J, with 8 bases between. CDR3 residues: CASSFRGSNTGELFF. The CDR3 region has the DNA TGTGCCAGCAGCTTTAGGGGTTCGAACACCGGGGAGCTGTTTTTT.

The chain uses TRBV7-9 and TRBJ2-5; 7 nucleotides line up with TRBD2. The CDR3 sequence is 16 residues long. With V trimmed by 0 bases and J by 4 bases, 8 bases remained unmatched. Germline V gene sequence: CDR1 SEHNR, CDR2 FQNEAQ (reference sequence). The CDR3 DNA reads TGTGCCAGCAGCTTAGCGCGGTCGGGGGGAGGAGAGACCCAGTACTTC. Translated: CASSLARSGGGETQYF.

The gene calls are TRBV4-1 and TRBJ2-7; tentative D call: TRBD1 (6 bases). Trimming stripped 5 bases from V and 1 base from J, with 9 bases between. Germline V CDR1 and CDR2: MGHRA, YSYEKL. The CDR3 contains 13 residues. The CDR3 DNA reads TGCGCCAGCAGCTTGACAGGTTCCTACGAGCAGTACTTC. Its translation is CASSLTGSYEQYF.

J is TRBJ2-7 and V is TRBV2; TRBD2 aligns across 9 bases. The V gene's germline CDR1 is SNHLY and CDR2 FYNNEI. V was pared by 3 bases and J by 2 bases, with 5 bases of the junction left unmatched. The CDR3 is 15 residues long. The CDR3 coding sequence is TGTGCCAGCAGTGAGGGGGTAGCGGGGGCCTACGAGCAGTACTTC. Its protein product is CASSEGVAGAYEQYF.

The chain combines TRBV2 with TRBJ2-7; D unclear. This CDR3 is 16 amino acids long. Trimming took 1 base from V and 4 from J, leaving 17 bases between them. Germline V gene data show CDR1 as SNHLY and CDR2 as FYNNEI. The CDR3 sequence: CASSEDSSLLSYEQYF. The CDR3 DNA is TGTGCCAGCAGTGAAGATAGTAGTTTATTATCGTACGAGCAGTACTTC.